This T cell receptor beta chain is from a study of blood T cells in healthy people across ages. Isolated PBMCs totaled at least 6 million in each sample. With a J-beta primer mix and a sample-barcoded 5' primer, a second PCR ran 7 to 11 cycles. Each CDR3 protein gets one entry after TCRdb re-called the 5' RACE reads with MiXCR. The table records 800,000 to 950,000 distinct CDR3 sequences, 29% of them present only once. J gave up 5 bases and V 6 bases, and 9 bases lay outside the gene matches. CDR1 and CDR2 from the germline V gene are SGHTA and FQGNSA. The CDR3 runs to 14 residues. The sample was also linked to a second study, of T cells of mothers and their children.

This clonotype was sampled from a middle-aged woman in good health. The rearrangement joins TRBV7-2 to TRBJ2-5; 7 nucleotides agree with TRBD1. Sequencing was performed on blood. The CDR3 here is CASSENRGSETQYF. CDR3 sequence (DNA): TGTGCCAGCAGTGAAAACAGGGGTTCGGAGACCCAGTACTTC.